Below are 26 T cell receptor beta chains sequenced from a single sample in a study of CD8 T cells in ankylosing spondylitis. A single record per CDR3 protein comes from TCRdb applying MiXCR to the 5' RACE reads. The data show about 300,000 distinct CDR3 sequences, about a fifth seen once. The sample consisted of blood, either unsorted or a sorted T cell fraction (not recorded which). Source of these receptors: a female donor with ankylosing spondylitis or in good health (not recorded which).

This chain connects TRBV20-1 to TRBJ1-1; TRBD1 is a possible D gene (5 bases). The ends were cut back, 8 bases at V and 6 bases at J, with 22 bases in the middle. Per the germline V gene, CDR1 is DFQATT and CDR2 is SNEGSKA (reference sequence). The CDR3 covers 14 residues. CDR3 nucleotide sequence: TGCAGTCCCTCGGGGGGGGATGAAGGACCTGAAGCTTTCTTT. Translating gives CSPSGGDEGPEAFF.

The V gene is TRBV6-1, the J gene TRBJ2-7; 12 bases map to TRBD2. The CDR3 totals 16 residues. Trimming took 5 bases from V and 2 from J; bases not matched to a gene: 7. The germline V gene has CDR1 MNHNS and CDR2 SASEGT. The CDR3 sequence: CASSKTSGSIPYEQYF. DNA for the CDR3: TGTGCCAGCAGTAAGACTAGCGGGAGCATCCCCTACGAGCAGTACTTC.

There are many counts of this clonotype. CDR3 in DNA: TGTGCCAGCAGAGCCGAACCAAGCACCGGGGAGCTGTTTTTT. Encoded protein: CASRAEPSTGELFF. The chain couples TRBV6-4 to TRBJ2-2; unclear D gene. V was pared by 6 bases and J by 4 bases, with 12 bases between. This CDR3 contains 14 residues. Germline V CDR1 and CDR2: MRHNA, SNTAGT.

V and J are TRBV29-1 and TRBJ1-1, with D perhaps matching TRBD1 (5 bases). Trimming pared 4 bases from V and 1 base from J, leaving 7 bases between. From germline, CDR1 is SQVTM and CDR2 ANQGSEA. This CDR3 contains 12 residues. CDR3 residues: CSVGQTNTEAFF. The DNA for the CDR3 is TGCAGCGTTGGACAGACGAACACTGAAGCTTTCTTT.

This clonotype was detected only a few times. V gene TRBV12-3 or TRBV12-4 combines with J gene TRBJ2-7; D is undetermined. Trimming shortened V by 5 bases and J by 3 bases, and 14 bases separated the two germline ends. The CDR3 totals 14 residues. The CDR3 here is CASSPGLKLYEQYF. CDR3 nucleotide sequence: TGTGCCAGCAGTCCTGGGCTTAAGCTCTACGAGCAGTACTTC.

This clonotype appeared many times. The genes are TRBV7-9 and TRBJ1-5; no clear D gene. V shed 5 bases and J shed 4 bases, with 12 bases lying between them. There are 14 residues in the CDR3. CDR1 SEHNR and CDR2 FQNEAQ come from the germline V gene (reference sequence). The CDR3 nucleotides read TGTGCCAGCAGCGCGTTCCAGGTTAATCAGCCCCAGCATTTT. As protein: CASSAFQVNQPQHF.

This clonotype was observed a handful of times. CDR3 nucleotides: TGTGCCAGCAGCTTAGTGCGGGGAGAGAACACCGGGGAGCTGTTTTTT. Translated: CASSLVRGENTGELFF. This chain links TRBV7-6 with TRBJ2-2, with a weak D call TRBD2 (6 bases). Germline lookup yields CDR1 SGHVS and CDR2 FNYEAQ. The CDR3 has 16 amino acids. V lost 1 base and J lost 1, with 10 bases in between.

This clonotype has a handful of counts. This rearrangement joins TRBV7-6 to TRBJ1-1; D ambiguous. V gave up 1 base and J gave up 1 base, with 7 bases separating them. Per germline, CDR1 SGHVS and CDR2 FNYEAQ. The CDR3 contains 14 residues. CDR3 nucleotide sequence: TGTGCCAGCAGCTTAGGGCGCTCGAACACTGAAGCTTTCTTT. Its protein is CASSLGRSNTEAFF.

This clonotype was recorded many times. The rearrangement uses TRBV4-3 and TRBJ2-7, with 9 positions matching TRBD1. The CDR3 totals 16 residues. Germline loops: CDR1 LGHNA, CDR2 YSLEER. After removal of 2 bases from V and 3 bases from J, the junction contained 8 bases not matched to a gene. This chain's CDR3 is CASSQPGQGGGYEQYF. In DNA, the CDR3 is TGCGCCAGCAGCCAACCGGGACAGGGAGGAGGCTACGAGCAGTACTTC.

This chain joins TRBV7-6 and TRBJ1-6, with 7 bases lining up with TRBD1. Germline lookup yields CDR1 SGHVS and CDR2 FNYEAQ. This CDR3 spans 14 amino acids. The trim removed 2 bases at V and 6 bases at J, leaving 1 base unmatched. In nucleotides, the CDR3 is TGTGCCAGCAGCTTACGGGACAGTAATTCACCCCTCCACTTT. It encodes CASSLRDSNSPLHF.

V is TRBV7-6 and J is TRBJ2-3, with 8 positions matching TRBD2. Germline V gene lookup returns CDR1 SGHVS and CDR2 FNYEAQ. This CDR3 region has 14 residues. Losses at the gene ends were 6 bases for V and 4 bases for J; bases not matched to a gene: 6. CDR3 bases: TGTGCCAGCAGGGGAGCGGGAGTCTCAGATACGCAGTATTTT. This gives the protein CASRGAGVSDTQYF. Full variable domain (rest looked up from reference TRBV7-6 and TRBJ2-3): GAGVSQSPRYKVTKRGQDVALRCDPISGHVSLYWYRQALGQGPEFLTYFNYEAQQDKSGLPNDRFSAERPEGSISTLTIQRTEQRDSAMYRCASRGAGVSDTQYFGPGTRLTVL.

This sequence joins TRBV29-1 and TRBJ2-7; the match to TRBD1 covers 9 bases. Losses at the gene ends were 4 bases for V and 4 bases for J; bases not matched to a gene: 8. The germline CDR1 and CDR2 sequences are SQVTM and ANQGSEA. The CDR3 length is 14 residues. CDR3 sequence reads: CSVAGTGNTYEQYF. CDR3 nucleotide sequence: TGCAGCGTTGCAGGGACAGGGAATACTTACGAGCAGTACTTC.

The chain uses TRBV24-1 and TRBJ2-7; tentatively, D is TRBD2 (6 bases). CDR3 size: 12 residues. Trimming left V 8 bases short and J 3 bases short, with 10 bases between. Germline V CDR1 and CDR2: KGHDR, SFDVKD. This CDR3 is CATIRGYYEQYF. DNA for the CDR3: TGTGCCACCATACGGGGGTACTACGAGCAGTACTTC.

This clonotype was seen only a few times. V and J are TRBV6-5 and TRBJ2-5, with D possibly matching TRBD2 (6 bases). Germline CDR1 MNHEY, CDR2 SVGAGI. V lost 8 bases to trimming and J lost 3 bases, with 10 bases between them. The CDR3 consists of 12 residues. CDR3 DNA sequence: TGTGCCAGCGGGACTTGGAAAGAGACCCAGTACTTC. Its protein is CASGTWKETQYF.

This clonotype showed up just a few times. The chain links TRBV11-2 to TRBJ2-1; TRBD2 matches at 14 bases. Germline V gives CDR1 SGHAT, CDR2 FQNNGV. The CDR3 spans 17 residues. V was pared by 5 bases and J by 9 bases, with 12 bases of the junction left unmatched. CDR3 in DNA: TGTGCCAGCAGCGCCCGGACTAGCGGGAGGTCCTGGGTTGAGCAGTTCTTC. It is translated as CASSARTSGRSWVEQFF.

The CDR3 loop is CASSQEADIYNSPLHF. CDR3 coding DNA: TGTGCCAGCAGCCAAGAGGCAGATATCTATAATTCACCCCTCCACTTT. The chain joins TRBV4-2 to TRBJ1-6; D gene uncertain. The germline V gene has CDR1 LGHNA and CDR2 YNFKEQ. V lost 0 bases and J 3 bases, leaving 9 bases between the germline ends. CDR3 length equals 16 residues.

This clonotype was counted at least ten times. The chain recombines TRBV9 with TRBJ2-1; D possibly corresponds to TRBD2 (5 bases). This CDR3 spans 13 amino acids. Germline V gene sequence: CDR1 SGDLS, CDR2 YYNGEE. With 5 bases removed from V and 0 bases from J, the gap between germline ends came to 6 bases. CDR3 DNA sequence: TGTGCCAGCAGTAGCGCCTCCTACAATGAGCAGTTCTTC. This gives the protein CASSSASYNEQFF.

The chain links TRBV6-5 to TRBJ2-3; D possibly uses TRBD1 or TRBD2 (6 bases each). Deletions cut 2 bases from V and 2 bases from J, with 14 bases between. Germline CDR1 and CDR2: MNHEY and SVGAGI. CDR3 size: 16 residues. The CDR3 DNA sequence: TGTGCCAGCAGTTACGGGGGGCACGGACCCACAGATACGCAGTATTTT. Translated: CASSYGGHGPTDTQYF.

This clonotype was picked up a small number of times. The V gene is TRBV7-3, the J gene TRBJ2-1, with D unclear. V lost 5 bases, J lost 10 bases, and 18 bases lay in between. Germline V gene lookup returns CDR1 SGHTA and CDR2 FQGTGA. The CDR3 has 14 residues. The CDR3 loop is CASSPPGSSYEQFF. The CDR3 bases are TGTGCCAGCAGCCCGCCGGGTTCTTCATACGAGCAGTTCTTC.

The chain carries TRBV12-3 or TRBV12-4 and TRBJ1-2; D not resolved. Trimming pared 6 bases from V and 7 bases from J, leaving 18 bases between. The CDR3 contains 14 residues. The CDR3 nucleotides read TGTGCCAGCAGGCCCTCCGCGGCGCTTAGTGGCTACACCTTC. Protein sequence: CASRPSAALSGYTF.

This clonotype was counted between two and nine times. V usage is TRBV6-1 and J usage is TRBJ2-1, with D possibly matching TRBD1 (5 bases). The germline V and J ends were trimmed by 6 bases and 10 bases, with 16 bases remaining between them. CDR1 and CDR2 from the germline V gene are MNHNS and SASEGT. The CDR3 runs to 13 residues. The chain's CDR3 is CASSRPQGREQFF. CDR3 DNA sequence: TGTGCCAGCAGCCGCCCGCAGGGCCGGGAGCAGTTCTTC.

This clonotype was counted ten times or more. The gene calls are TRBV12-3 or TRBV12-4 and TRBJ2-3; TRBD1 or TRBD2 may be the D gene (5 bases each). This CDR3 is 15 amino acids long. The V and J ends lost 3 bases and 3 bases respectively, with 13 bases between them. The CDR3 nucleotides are TGTGCCAGCAGTTTGGGGGTTGATAGAACAGATACGCAGTATTTT. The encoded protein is CASSLGVDRTDTQYF.

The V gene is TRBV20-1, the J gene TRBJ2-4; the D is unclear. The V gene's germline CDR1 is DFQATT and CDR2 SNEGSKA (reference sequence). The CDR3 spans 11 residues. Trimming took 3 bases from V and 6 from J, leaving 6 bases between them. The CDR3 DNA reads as TGCAGTGCTAGGACGAGAAACATTCAGTACTTC. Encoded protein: CSARTRNIQYF.

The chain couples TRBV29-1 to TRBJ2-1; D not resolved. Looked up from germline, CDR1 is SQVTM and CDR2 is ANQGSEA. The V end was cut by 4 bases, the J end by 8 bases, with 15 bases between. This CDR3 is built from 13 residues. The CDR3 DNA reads TGCAGCGTTGCGGGCCGCGCGAAATATGAGCAGTTCTTC. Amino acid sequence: CSVAGRAKYEQFF.

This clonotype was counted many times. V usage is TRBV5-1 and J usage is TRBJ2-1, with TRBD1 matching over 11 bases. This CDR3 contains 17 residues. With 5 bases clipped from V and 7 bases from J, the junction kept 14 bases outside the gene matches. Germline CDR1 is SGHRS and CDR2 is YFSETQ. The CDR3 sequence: CASRGGSGQGAMNEQFF. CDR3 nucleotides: TGCGCCAGCAGGGGTGGATCCGGACAGGGGGCTATGAATGAGCAGTTCTTC.

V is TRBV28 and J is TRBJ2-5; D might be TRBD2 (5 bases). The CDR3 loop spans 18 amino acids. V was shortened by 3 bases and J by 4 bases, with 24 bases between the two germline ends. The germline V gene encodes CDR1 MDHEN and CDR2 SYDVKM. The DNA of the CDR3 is TGTGCCAGCAGTTTTATCGTCGCGGTCGGAGGTTGGGGAGAGACCCAGTACTTC. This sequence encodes CASSFIVAVGGWGETQYF.